This is a list of T cell receptor beta chains from one sample in a study of blood T cells in healthy people across ages. TCRdb reanalysed the 5' RACE reads using MiXCR and keeps one entry per CDR3 protein. Here the sample spans some 930,000 distinct CDR3 sequences, almost 30% being singletons. These same data were also listed under a study on T cells of mothers and their children.

The specimen was blood. The receptors shown here come from a woman between 35 and 50 years old in good health. Both conserved end residues are part of each CDR3. The D gene is left open where the match is weak. Expanded clones get a size class; other rows say once, few or many, or leave the size out.

clone size	CDR3 length	V gene	D gene	J gene	CDR3 protein	CDR3 DNA
-	15	TRBV29-1	-	TRBJ2-5	CSAALGGMSYNEQYF	TGCAGCGCCGCTCTGGGGGGCATGTCCTACAATGAGCAGTACTTC
-	12	TRBV6-2/TRBV6-3	-	TRBJ2-2	CASTVDTGELFF	TGTGCCAGCACCGTAGACACCGGGGAGCTGTTTTTT
-	14	TRBV6-1	-	TRBJ2-2	CASSDHRNTGELFF	TGTGCCAGCAGTGACCACAGGAACACCGGGGAGCTGTTTTTT
-	13	TRBV7-2	TRBD1	TRBJ2-1	CASSSYRGFEQFF	TGTGCCAGCAGCAGCTACAGGGGGTTTGAACAGTTCTTC
many	14	TRBV12-3/TRBV12-4	-	TRBJ2-7	CVSSLSAGAYEQYF	TGTGTCAGCAGTTTGTCGGCAGGGGCCTACGAGCAGTACTTC
many	14	TRBV11-2	-	TRBJ2-6	CASLGASGANVLTF	TGTGCCAGCTTGGGGGCTTCTGGGGCCAACGTCCTGACTTTC
-	13	TRBV3-1	-	TRBJ1-1	CASSQVDNTEAFF	TGTGCCAGCAGCCAAGTGGATAACACTGAAGCTTTCTTT
-	16	TRBV20-1	-	TRBJ2-7	CSARDGAAAGIYEQYF	TGCAGTGCTAGAGATGGGGCAGCAGCAGGGATTTACGAGCAGTACTTC
-	13	TRBV6-6	TRBD1	TRBJ2-1	CASVQQGANEQFF	TGTGCCAGCGTACAGCAGGGGGCAAATGAGCAGTTCTTC
-	15	TRBV27	TRBD1	TRBJ1-2	CASSLSPRTGNGYTF	TGTGCCAGCAGTTTATCACCAAGGACAGGAAATGGCTACACCTTC
-	11	TRBV10-2	-	TRBJ2-5	CASMRGETQYF	TGCGCCAGCATGAGGGGGGAGACCCAGTACTTC
-	16	TRBV5-1	-	TRBJ1-6	CASSSRQASEDSPLHF	TGCGCCAGCAGCTCCCGACAGGCTTCGGAGGATTCACCCCTCCACTTT
-	15	TRBV7-2	-	TRBJ1-4	CASSLEGLPNEKLFF	TGTGCCAGCAGCTTAGAAGGGTTACCTAATGAAAAACTGTTTTTT
-	19	TRBV11-1	TRBD1	TRBJ1-6	CASSPRDRGQTTENSPLHF	TGTGCCAGCAGCCCCCGGGACAGGGGGCAGACAACGGAAAATTCACCCCTCCACTTT
-	15	TRBV5-1	-	TRBJ1-1	CAGSLTAGPNTEAFF	TGCGCCGGCAGCTTGACGGCAGGCCCGAACACTGAAGCTTTCTTT
-	16	TRBV4-1	TRBD1	TRBJ1-6	CASSQVWTGGGSPLHF	TGCGCCAGCAGCCAAGTCTGGACAGGGGGTGGTTCACCCCTCCACTTT
few	14	TRBV7-7	-	TRBJ2-2	CASSLIENTGELFF	TGTGCTAGCAGCTTAATCGAGAACACCGGGGAGCTGTTTTTT
-	14	TRBV7-4	-	TRBJ2-3	CARLQEGPTDTQYF	TGTGCCAGATTGCAGGAGGGCCCCACAGATACGCAGTATTTT
-	15	TRBV12-3/TRBV12-4	-	TRBJ1-6	CASSTQTGSRSPLHF	TGTGCCAGCAGCACTCAAACAGGGTCCCGCTCACCCCTCCACTTT
-	14	TRBV20-1	TRBD1	TRBJ1-2	CGAGTANVGYGYTF	TGCGGTGCTGGGACAGCTAATGTTGGCTATGGCTACACCTTC
many	15	TRBV9	-	TRBJ2-1	CASSAGGESYNEQFF	TGTGCCAGCAGCGCTGGCGGGGAGAGCTACAATGAGCAGTTCTTC
-	15	TRBV28	-	TRBJ2-1	CASAPLRGSYNEQFF	TGTGCCAGCGCCCCTTTGAGGGGCTCCTACAATGAGCAGTTCTTC
-	13	TRBV20-1	-	TRBJ2-3	CSAEQFSTDTQYF	TGCAGTGCCGAGCAATTCAGCACAGATACGCAGTATTTT
few	16	TRBV28	TRBD2	TRBJ2-1	CASSLAPGLAINEQFF	TGTGCCAGCAGTTTAGCACCGGGACTAGCGATCAATGAGCAGTTCTTC
few	16	TRBV12-5	-	TRBJ2-2	CASKQGGVTNTGELFF	TGTGCTAGTAAGCAAGGGGGGGTAACGAACACCGGGGAGCTGTTTTTT
-	13	TRBV18	-	TRBJ1-1	CASKTAFNTEAFF	TGTGCCAGTAAGACGGCCTTTAACACTGAAGCTTTCTTT
few	12	TRBV20-1	TRBD1	TRBJ2-5	CSATGTAATQYF	TGCAGTGCTACAGGGACAGCGGCGACCCAGTACTTC
-	15	TRBV7-9	-	TRBJ1-5	CASSLGGRGIQPQHF	TGTGCCAGCAGCTTAGGGGGGCGAGGAATTCAGCCCCAGCATTTT
many	13	TRBV10-3	-	TRBJ2-1	CASYREKGNEQFF	TGTGCCAGCTACAGGGAAAAAGGCAATGAGCAGTTCTTC
few	16	TRBV7-6	-	TRBJ1-1	CASSPTAGGPNTEAFF	TGTGCCAGCAGCCCCACGGCGGGGGGGCCAAACACTGAAGCTTTCTTT
few	16	TRBV4-3	TRBD2	TRBJ2-2	CASSQDSGGETGELFF	TGCGCCAGCAGCCAAGATAGCGGGGGGGAAACCGGGGAGCTGTTTTTT
once	11	TRBV20-1	-	TRBJ1-1	CSAWRSTEAFF	TGCAGTGCGTGGAGGTCCACTGAAGCTTTCTTT
-	13	TRBV28	-	TRBJ2-5	CASSKPGGETQYF	TGTGCCAGCAGCAAGCCGGGCGGGGAGACCCAGTACTTC
-	12	TRBV20-1	-	TRBJ2-7	CSASTGLYEQYF	TGCAGTGCTAGTACAGGACTCTACGAGCAGTACTTC
-	15	TRBV6-2/TRBV6-3	TRBD1	TRBJ2-7	CASRIRDRDPYEQYF	TGTGCCAGCAGAATCCGGGACAGGGACCCCTACGAGCAGTACTTC
few	13	TRBV5-1	TRBD1	TRBJ2-7	CASGRGQGNEQYF	TGCGCCAGCGGACGGGGACAGGGAAACGAGCAGTACTTC
-	15	TRBV20-1	TRBD1	TRBJ1-5	CSAREGTVARQPQHF	TGCAGTGCTAGAGAGGGGACAGTCGCTAGGCAGCCCCAGCATTTT
-	13	TRBV20-1	TRBD1	TRBJ1-2	CSARRQGLYGYTF	TGCAGTGCTAGACGACAGGGTCTCTATGGCTACACCTTC
-	18	TRBV10-3	TRBD2	TRBJ2-1	CAISEPTTGLAGGDEQFF	TGTGCCATCAGTGAGCCCACCACGGGACTAGCGGGAGGGGATGAGCAGTTCTTC
few	15	TRBV12-3/TRBV12-4	-	TRBJ2-2	CASTSVGRVSGELFF	TGTGCCAGCACCTCGGTGGGAAGAGTATCCGGGGAGCTGTTTTTT